This T cell receptor beta chain was found in a study of blood T cell repertoires in COVID-19. Study at large: T cells, B-cell-depleted T cells, or PBMCs provided the cDNA or gDNA that served as material.

Libraries were prepared by immunoSEQ multiplex PCR; TCRdb keeps only in-frame clonotypes and omits some of them. The sample records roughly 97,000 clones, 85% to 90% being singletons. With 2 bases removed from V and 4 bases from J, the gap between germline ends came to 8 bases. The CDR3 runs 13 residues. Germline V gene lookup returns CDR1 MNHNY and CDR2 SVGAGI (reference sequence). Sequenced sample: peripheral blood. This chain joins TRBV6-6 and TRBJ1-1, with a tentative D call TRBD1 (5 bases). This receptor was obtained from a human donor in a cohort sampled during active COVID-19. The CDR3: CASSYRQSTEAFF. Written as DNA, the CDR3 is TGTGCCAGCAGTTACAGACAGAGCACTGAAGCTTTCTTT.